This TCR beta chain comes out of a study of T cell repertoires in cytomegalovirus infection. Turning to the study itself: Indications came from public TCR beta signatures; they pointed to CMV infection and to a matching HLA type. Findings and caveats of the study: Of the TCR beta families, the public ones yielded a cumulative frequency that identified carriers of CMV plus the relevant HLA. HLA-C-restricted CMV-specific TCR beta clonotypes prevailed in the ex vivo response.

To note about this clonotype: The target antigen is unknown.

TCRdb redid the calling of the reads with MiXCR, one entry per CDR3 protein. The sample includes a few hundred thousand distinct CDR3 sequences, approximately 46% of them seen just once. CDR1 and CDR2 (germline): MGHDK, SYGVNS. The CDR3 is made up of 15 amino acids. V gave up 8 bases and J gave up 8 bases; unmatched junction bases: 7. The source is a human donor in good health (CMV status not recorded). Some clones in this sample may be carry-over from other donors' samples. The sample consisted of cultured PBMCs, taken from culture after CMV antigen stimulation. This chain uses TRBV25-1 with TRBJ2-1; 15 nucleotides match TRBD2. CDR3 coding DNA: TGTGCCAGCGCCGGGACTAGCGGGAGGTATGATGAGCAGTTCTTC. Its translation is CASAGTSGRYDEQFF. The full variable domain, in which reference TRBV25-1 and TRBJ2-1 provide the parts outside the CDR3, is EADIYQTPRYLVIGTGKKITLECSQTMGHDKMYWYQQDPGMELHLIHYSYGVNSTEKGDLSSESTVSRIRTEHFPLTLESARPSHTSQYLCASAGTSGRYDEQFFGPGTRLTVL.